A selection of T cell receptor beta chains follows, all from one sample in a study of T cell responses to AZD1222 COVID-19 vaccine. The table came from immunoSEQ multiplex PCR; TCRdb's copy has only in-frame clones and leaves some out. The sample lists under 110,000 clones; less than 95% were seen once. Here the sequenced sample was peripheral blood, taken 28 days after the second AZD1222 dose. The receptors derive from an adult who received the AZD1222 COVID-19 vaccine. Each CDR3 is given with its conserved first and last residue. The order of the fields is CDR3 protein, CDR3 DNA, V gene, D gene, clone size, J gene. D genes are given only for firm matches. Some rows have no size entry. The others give once, few or many, or a class for an expanded clone.

CDR3 protein: CSVFGGRTGELFF
CDR3 DNA: TGCAGCGTGTTCGGGGGGCGGACCGGGGAGCTGTTTTTT
V gene: TRBV29-1
D gene: NA
clone size: NA
J gene: TRBJ2-2

CDR3 protein: CASSSGVRGWGEAFF
CDR3 DNA: TGTGCCAGCAGCTCAGGGGTCAGGGGTTGGGGTGAAGCTTTCTTT
V gene: TRBV5-5
D gene: NA
clone size: NA
J gene: TRBJ1-1

CDR3 protein: CASSLLGSGNTIYF
CDR3 DNA: TGTGCCAGCAGCCTGCTGGGGTCTGGAAACACCATATATTTT
V gene: TRBV3-1/TRBV3-2
D gene: NA
clone size: once
J gene: TRBJ1-3

CDR3 protein: CASSLESYNEQFF
CDR3 DNA: TGTGCCAGCAGCTTAGAGTCCTACAATGAGCAGTTCTTC
V gene: TRBV7-2
D gene: NA
clone size: NA
J gene: TRBJ2-1

CDR3 protein: CASSYGQTSYEQYF
CDR3 DNA: TGTGCCAGCAGTTACGGCCAGACCTCCTACGAGCAGTACTTC
V gene: TRBV6-5
D gene: NA
clone size: NA
J gene: TRBJ2-7

CDR3 protein: CASSLQGIQPQHF
CDR3 DNA: TGTGCCAGCAGCCTTCAGGGGATTCAGCCCCAGCATTTT
V gene: TRBV3-1/TRBV3-2
D gene: NA
clone size: NA
J gene: TRBJ1-5

CDR3 protein: CASRPGRTYGYTF
CDR3 DNA: TGTGCCAGCAGACCCGGGAGGACTTATGGCTACACCTTC
V gene: TRBV27
D gene: NA
clone size: NA
J gene: TRBJ1-2

CDR3 protein: CASGYVARGGTGELFF
CDR3 DNA: TGTGCTAGTGGTTACGTAGCCCGGGGGGGCACCGGGGAGCTGTTTTTT
V gene: TRBV12-5
D gene: TRBD2
clone size: NA
J gene: TRBJ2-2

CDR3 protein: CATSREQGIDSNQPQHF
CDR3 DNA: TGTGCCACCAGCAGGGAACAGGGGATAGATAGCAATCAGCCCCAGCATTTT
V gene: TRBV15
D gene: TRBD1
clone size: NA
J gene: TRBJ1-5

CDR3 protein: CASSYRQGRSSAFF
CDR3 DNA: TGTGCCAGCAGTTATCGTCAGGGACGGTCTTCAGCTTTCTTT
V gene: TRBV6-2/TRBV6-3
D gene: NA
clone size: NA
J gene: TRBJ1-1

CDR3 protein: CASSLAGTGALFF
CDR3 DNA: TGTGCCAGCAGCTTAGCGGGGACAGGGGCGCTGTTTTTT
V gene: TRBV7-2
D gene: TRBD1
clone size: NA
J gene: TRBJ2-2

CDR3 protein: CASSQGRQLANYGYTF
CDR3 DNA: TGTGCCAGCAGTCAGGGACGACAGCTTGCTAACTATGGCTACACCTTC
V gene: TRBV27
D gene: NA
clone size: NA
J gene: TRBJ1-2

CDR3 protein: CASSLGGRGREKLFF
CDR3 DNA: TGTGCCAGCAGCTTAGGGGGCAGGGGACGCGAAAAACTGTTTTTT
V gene: TRBV7-8
D gene: NA
clone size: NA
J gene: TRBJ1-4

CDR3 protein: CASRGQVLGQPQHF
CDR3 DNA: TGTGCCAGCAGAGGGCAGGTCCTAGGGCAGCCCCAGCATTTT
V gene: TRBV2
D gene: NA
clone size: NA
J gene: TRBJ1-5

CDR3 protein: CAISRRTGGYEQYF
CDR3 DNA: TGTGCCATCAGTCGACGGACGGGAGGCTACGAGCAGTACTTC
V gene: TRBV10-3
D gene: TRBD2
clone size: NA
J gene: TRBJ2-7

CDR3 protein: CASSPDRGRTGELFF
CDR3 DNA: TGTGCCAGCAGCCCGGACAGGGGGCGCACCGGGGAGCTGTTTTTT
V gene: TRBV9
D gene: TRBD1
clone size: NA
J gene: TRBJ2-2

CDR3 protein: CASRLAGANTDTQYF
CDR3 DNA: TGTGCCAGCAGGCTAGCGGGGGCCAACACAGATACGCAGTATTTT
V gene: TRBV6-5
D gene: TRBD2
clone size: NA
J gene: TRBJ2-3

CDR3 protein: CASSPNQETQYF
CDR3 DNA: TGTGCCAGCAGTCCGAACCAAGAGACCCAGTACTTC
V gene: TRBV3-1/TRBV3-2
D gene: NA
clone size: NA
J gene: TRBJ2-5

CDR3 protein: CASSVTSGAIQETQYF
CDR3 DNA: TGTGCCAGCAGTGTGACTAGCGGTGCTATCCAAGAGACCCAGTACTTC
V gene: TRBV2
D gene: TRBD2
clone size: NA
J gene: TRBJ2-5

CDR3 protein: CACGRGIEAFF
CDR3 DNA: TGTGCCTGCGGGCGGGGGATTGAAGCTTTCTTT
V gene: TRBV30
D gene: NA
clone size: NA
J gene: TRBJ1-1

CDR3 protein: CASSQEWLAGDYEQYF
CDR3 DNA: TGCGCCAGCAGCCAAGAGTGGCTAGCGGGGGACTACGAGCAGTACTTC
V gene: TRBV4-1
D gene: TRBD2
clone size: NA
J gene: TRBJ2-7

CDR3 protein: CASSFRLAGSSYEQYF
CDR3 DNA: TGTGCCAGCAGCTTCCGACTAGCGGGGAGCTCCTACGAGCAGTACTTC
V gene: TRBV7-2
D gene: TRBD2
clone size: NA
J gene: TRBJ2-7

CDR3 protein: CASSYLELGGYTF
CDR3 DNA: TGTGCCAGCAGTTACCTCGAGTTGGGAGGCTACACCTTC
V gene: TRBV6-2/TRBV6-3
D gene: NA
clone size: NA
J gene: TRBJ1-2

CDR3 protein: CATSDLPNNEQFF
CDR3 DNA: TGTGCCACCAGTGATTTGCCAAACAATGAGCAGTTCTTC
V gene: TRBV24-1
D gene: NA
clone size: NA
J gene: TRBJ2-1

CDR3 protein: CASSTRTAGDYGYTF
CDR3 DNA: TGTGCCAGCAGTACTCGGACAGCCGGTGACTATGGCTACACCTTC
V gene: TRBV27
D gene: NA
clone size: few
J gene: TRBJ1-2

CDR3 protein: CASSSGTGSYEQYF
CDR3 DNA: TGTGCCAGCTCCTCCGGGACGGGCTCCTACGAGCAGTACTTC
V gene: TRBV18
D gene: NA
clone size: NA
J gene: TRBJ2-7

CDR3 protein: CASSFTGGMNTEAFF
CDR3 DNA: TGCGCCAGCAGCTTTACAGGGGGGATGAACACTGAAGCTTTCTTT
V gene: TRBV5-1
D gene: TRBD1
clone size: once
J gene: TRBJ1-1

CDR3 protein: CASSPTDPWDLYGYTF
CDR3 DNA: TGTGCCAGCAGCCCGACCGACCCGTGGGATCTCTATGGCTACACCTTC
V gene: TRBV9
D gene: NA
clone size: once
J gene: TRBJ1-2

CDR3 protein: CASSPETGGEMYGYTF
CDR3 DNA: TGCGCCAGCAGCCCCGAAACAGGGGGCGAGATGTATGGCTACACCTTC
V gene: TRBV4-3
D gene: TRBD1
clone size: NA
J gene: TRBJ1-2

CDR3 protein: CASSPQGQGDPLFF
CDR3 DNA: TGTGCCAGCAGCCCACAAGGACAGGGGGACCCGCTGTTTTTT
V gene: TRBV7-9
D gene: TRBD1
clone size: NA
J gene: TRBJ1-4

CDR3 protein: CASSQVSSSNQPQHF
CDR3 DNA: TGCGCCAGCAGCCAAGTATCCAGTAGCAATCAGCCCCAGCATTTT
V gene: TRBV4-1
D gene: NA
clone size: NA
J gene: TRBJ1-5

CDR3 protein: CASSRAREAFF
CDR3 DNA: TGTGCCAGCAGCCGGGCTAGGGAAGCTTTCTTT
V gene: TRBV5-4
D gene: NA
clone size: NA
J gene: TRBJ1-1

CDR3 protein: CASSQAPGRGETQYF
CDR3 DNA: TGCGCCAGCAGCCAGGCCCCGGGCAGGGGAGAGACCCAGTACTTC
V gene: TRBV4-1
D gene: NA
clone size: NA
J gene: TRBJ2-5

CDR3 protein: CASSLGARRGQNTEAFF
CDR3 DNA: TGTGCCAGCAGCTTAGGGGCCCGGCGGGGGCAGAACACTGAAGCTTTCTTT
V gene: TRBV7-8
D gene: NA
clone size: NA
J gene: TRBJ1-1

CDR3 protein: CASSYGQGTYNSPLHF
CDR3 DNA: TGCGCCAGCAGCTACGGACAGGGAACTTATAATTCACCCCTCCACTTT
V gene: TRBV4-1
D gene: TRBD1
clone size: NA
J gene: TRBJ1-6

CDR3 protein: CASSWTGGKLFF
CDR3 DNA: TGTGCCAGTAGTTGGACAGGGGGAAAACTGTTTTTT
V gene: TRBV19
D gene: TRBD1
clone size: NA
J gene: TRBJ1-4

CDR3 protein: CASSSHAVAAFF
CDR3 DNA: TGTGCCAGCAGCTCTCATGCGGTTGCGGCTTTCTTT
V gene: TRBV6-5
D gene: NA
clone size: NA
J gene: TRBJ1-1

CDR3 protein: CASSSGQRGNTIYF
CDR3 DNA: TGTGCCAGCAGCTCGGGACAGAGGGGAAACACCATATATTTT
V gene: TRBV5-4
D gene: TRBD1
clone size: once
J gene: TRBJ1-3

CDR3 protein: CASSPLGGGRGNEKLFF
CDR3 DNA: TGTGCCAGCAGCCCCCTCGGAGGGGGGAGGGGTAATGAAAAACTGTTTTTT
V gene: TRBV11-2
D gene: NA
clone size: NA
J gene: TRBJ1-4

CDR3 protein: CASSSEMMADTQYF
CDR3 DNA: TGTGCCAGTAGTTCCGAGATGATGGCAGATACGCAGTATTTT
V gene: TRBV19
D gene: NA
clone size: NA
J gene: TRBJ2-3

CDR3 protein: CASSPLLAGPGETQYF
CDR3 DNA: TGTGCCAGCTCCCCTCTCCTAGCGGGGCCGGGGGAGACCCAGTACTTC
V gene: TRBV18
D gene: TRBD2
clone size: NA
J gene: TRBJ2-5

CDR3 protein: CAISDSGASYNEQFF
CDR3 DNA: TGTGCCATCAGTGATAGCGGGGCAAGTTACAATGAGCAGTTCTTC
V gene: TRBV10-3
D gene: TRBD2
clone size: once
J gene: TRBJ2-1

CDR3 protein: CASSQEPTRRGRETQYF
CDR3 DNA: TGTGCCAGCAGCCAAGAACCTACTAGGCGGGGTAGAGAGACCCAGTACTTC
V gene: TRBV3-1/TRBV3-2
D gene: NA
clone size: once
J gene: TRBJ2-5

CDR3 protein: CASSQEFQGAYGYTF
CDR3 DNA: TGCGCCAGCAGCCAAGAATTCCAGGGGGCCTATGGCTACACCTTC
V gene: TRBV4-3
D gene: TRBD1
clone size: NA
J gene: TRBJ1-2

CDR3 protein: CASSLGSGSGEQYF
CDR3 DNA: TGTGCCAGCAGCTTAGGTAGCGGGTCAGGCGAGCAGTACTTC
V gene: TRBV7-2
D gene: TRBD2
clone size: NA
J gene: TRBJ2-7

CDR3 protein: CASSHSGTANEKLFF
CDR3 DNA: TGTGCCAGCAGTCATTCCGGGACAGCTAATGAAAAACTGTTTTTT
V gene: TRBV6-6
D gene: TRBD1
clone size: NA
J gene: TRBJ1-4

CDR3 protein: CASSQTEVAGAFF
CDR3 DNA: TGTGCCAGCAGCCAAACGGAGGTGGCAGGGGCTTTCTTT
V gene: TRBV3-1/TRBV3-2
D gene: NA
clone size: once
J gene: TRBJ1-1

CDR3 protein: CASSQVEGGTEAFF
CDR3 DNA: TGCGCCAGCAGCCAAGTGGAAGGTGGGACTGAAGCTTTCTTT
V gene: TRBV4-3
D gene: NA
clone size: NA
J gene: TRBJ1-1

CDR3 protein: CASRLGQYNSPLHF
CDR3 DNA: TGTGCCAGTAGACTGGGACAGTACAATTCACCCCTCCACTTT
V gene: TRBV19
D gene: TRBD1
clone size: NA
J gene: TRBJ1-6

CDR3 protein: CSVEEGLNTEAFF
CDR3 DNA: TGCAGCGTTGAAGAGGGGTTGAACACTGAAGCTTTCTTT
V gene: TRBV29-1
D gene: NA
clone size: NA
J gene: TRBJ1-1

CDR3 protein: CASSVGTTRTGELFF
CDR3 DNA: TGTGCCAGCAGCGTCGGGACTACGCGCACCGGGGAGCTGTTTTTT
V gene: TRBV9
D gene: TRBD2
clone size: NA
J gene: TRBJ2-2

CDR3 protein: CASSMGRGQTGLLHANSPLHF
CDR3 DNA: TGTGCCAGTAGTATGGGAAGGGGGCAAACCGGACTCCTCCATGCTAATTCACCCCTCCACTTT
V gene: TRBV19
D gene: TRBD1
clone size: NA
J gene: TRBJ1-6

CDR3 protein: CASTSGGKDPNQPQHF
CDR3 DNA: TGTGCCAGTACCTCGGGGGGTAAGGACCCCAATCAGCCCCAGCATTTT
V gene: TRBV19
D gene: NA
clone size: once
J gene: TRBJ1-5

CDR3 protein: CASSSQRQGPTDTQYF
CDR3 DNA: TGTGCCAGCAGCTCACAACGACAGGGACCAACAGATACGCAGTATTTT
V gene: TRBV11-2
D gene: TRBD1
clone size: NA
J gene: TRBJ2-3

CDR3 protein: CASSKQHPGLAGESTDTQYF
CDR3 DNA: TGTGCCAGTAGTAAACAACACCCGGGACTAGCGGGGGAAAGTACAGATACGCAGTATTTT
V gene: TRBV19
D gene: TRBD2
clone size: NA
J gene: TRBJ2-3

CDR3 protein: CASSEWDGDQPQHF
CDR3 DNA: TGTGCCAGCAGTGAATGGGATGGCGATCAGCCCCAGCATTTT
V gene: TRBV25-1
D gene: NA
clone size: NA
J gene: TRBJ1-5